The 21 T cell receptor beta chains in this list originate from one sample, sequenced in a study of cytomegalovirus exposure and HLA in healthy donors. The PCR was carried out with 60 Vbeta primers and 13 Jbeta primers. Generated by immunoSEQ multiplex PCR, the TCRdb table keeps only in-frame clones and is missing some. The sample yields about 98,000 clones, around 80% seen once. What was sequenced was PBMCs. The receptor set was obtained from a man between 35 and 55 years old in good health and CMV-seronegative.

The gene calls are TRBV18 and TRBJ1-1; 7 bases align to TRBD1. Trimming at V came to 4 bases and at J to 5 bases, leaving 13 bases not matched to a gene. Germline V CDR1 and CDR2: KGHSH, LQKENI. The CDR3 is 16 amino acids. In DNA form, the CDR3 reads TGTGCCAGCTCACAAATCCCGACACAGGGGCGGACTGAAGCTTTCTTT. Protein product: CASSQIPTQGRTEAFF.

V usage is TRBV19 and J usage is TRBJ1-5; D is perhaps TRBD1 (6 bases). V shed 10 bases and J shed 4 bases, with 11 bases lying between them. CDR3 length: 12 amino acids. CDR1 is LNHDA and CDR2 is SQIVND in the germline V gene (reference sequence). The CDR3, as DNA: TGTGCCACTAGACAGGCAAATCAGCCCCAGCATTTT. Amino acids: CATRQANQPQHF.

The chain joins TRBV5-5 to TRBJ2-4; 9 positions agree with TRBD1. V gave up 5 bases and J gave up 9 bases; unmatched junction bases: 6. The CDR3 contains 13 residues. The germline gives CDR1 SGHKS, CDR2 YYEKEE (reference sequence). CDR3 amino acids: CASSPGTGIIQYF. The CDR3, as DNA: TGTGCCAGCAGTCCAGGGACAGGGATCATTCAGTACTTC.

V and J are TRBV30 and TRBJ1-2; possible D gene TRBD1, 6 bases. In germline, CDR1 is GTSNPN, CDR2 SVGIG (reference sequence). The CDR3 loop spans 15 amino acids. Trimming took 0 bases from V and 7 from J, leaving 18 bases between them. The CDR3 reads CAWSVEPRGVCGYTF. The CDR3 nucleotides are TGTGCCTGGAGTGTGGAACCCAGGGGAGTGTGTGGCTACACCTTC.

The chain links TRBV19 to TRBJ1-5, with D hard to call. Trimming cost V 6 bases and J 4 bases, with 22 bases left between them. The CDR3 is 17 amino acids. Germline V gene lookup returns CDR1 LNHDA and CDR2 SQIVND (reference sequence). The CDR3 loop reads CASSPGASRRINQPQHF. CDR3 coding DNA: TGTGCCAGTAGCCCTGGCGCCTCCCGCAGGATTAATCAGCCCCAGCATTTT.

The chain links TRBV2 to TRBJ2-1, with D unresolved. Trimming cost V 2 bases and J 0 bases, with 8 bases left between them. Per the germline V gene, CDR1 is SNHLY and CDR2 is FYNNEI. The CDR3 totals 15 residues. CDR3 residues: CASSERKSSYNEQFF. The CDR3 DNA follows: TGTGCCAGCAGTGAACGCAAGAGCTCCTACAATGAGCAGTTCTTC. The full variable domain, its missing parts supplied by reference TRBV2 and TRBJ2-1, is EPEVTQTPSHQVTQMGQEVILRCVPISNHLYFYWYRQILGQKVEFLVSFYNNEISEKSEIFDDQFSVERPDGSNFTLKIRSTKLEDSAMYFCASSERKSSYNEQFFGPGTRLTVL.

This chain uses TRBV4-1 with TRBJ2-7, with a possible D match to TRBD2 (6 bases). The ends were cut back, 4 bases at V and 0 bases at J, with 16 bases in the middle. There are 16 residues in the CDR3. Germline CDR1 MGHRA, CDR2 YSYEKL. CDR3 in amino acids: CASSPREGLISYEQYF. CDR3 in DNA: TGCGCCAGCAGCCCGCGGGAAGGCCTAATCTCCTACGAGCAGTACTTC.

This clone was observed a few times. The rearrangement links TRBV21-1 to TRBJ1-5. TRBV21-1 is an annotated pseudogene. The CDR3 is 16 residues long. The CDR3 nucleotides read TGTGCCAGCAATTGGAGTCCGGGATATAGCAATCAGCCCCAGCATTTT. Translated, it gives CASNWSPGYSNQPQHF.

V is TRBV10-3 and J is TRBJ1-5; D unclear. V was trimmed by 6 bases and J by 1 base, leaving 10 bases between them. Germline CDR1 reads ENHRY; CDR2 reads SYGVKD. This CDR3 region has 14 residues. The CDR3 nucleotides are TGTGCCATCAGGGCACCCGAAAGCAATCAGCCCCAGCATTTT. Translation gives CAIRAPESNQPQHF.

The V gene is TRBV12-5, the J gene TRBJ1-5, with 7 positions matching TRBD1. Trimming removed 5 bases from V and 0 bases from J; junction bases left unmatched: 4. CDR1 LGHNT and CDR2 FRNRAP come from the germline V gene. CDR3 size: 15 residues. In nucleotides, the CDR3 is TGTGCTAGTGGTCGATGGGACAGTAGCAATCAGCCCCAGCATTTT. This codes for CASGRWDSSNQPQHF. Complete variable domain (other parts from reference TRBV12-5 and TRBJ1-5): DARVTQTPRHKVTEMGQEVTMRCQPILGHNTVFWYRQTMMQGLELLAYFRNRAPLDDSGMPKDRFSAEMPDATLATLKIQPSEPRDSAVYFCASGRWDSSNQPQHFGDGTRLSIL.

The chain joins TRBV2 to TRBJ1-1, with 9 bases matching TRBD1. The CDR3 has 13 residues. The V and J ends lost 4 bases and 11 bases, in that order; junction bases with no gene match: 8. Looked up from germline, CDR1 is SNHLY and CDR2 is FYNNEI. The CDR3: CASSAWTGAVAFF. The CDR3 region has the DNA TGTGCCAGCAGTGCGTGGACAGGGGCGGTCGCTTTCTTT.

This clone has a single count. The chain links TRBV6-1 to TRBJ2-5, with TRBD2 matching 7 bases. The CDR3 consists of 16 residues. Trimming cost V 0 bases and J 5 bases; bases outside gene matches: 9. Per germline, CDR1 MNHNS and CDR2 SASEGT. This CDR3 reads CASSEAGGRGVETQYF. The CDR3 nucleotides are TGTGCCAGCAGTGAAGCGGGGGGACGGGGGGTGGAGACCCAGTACTTC.

This clone has a single count. The chain employs TRBV27 and TRBJ1-2, with 7 bases identical to TRBD1. The CDR3 length is 15 residues. V was pared by 5 bases and J by 0 bases, with 6 bases of the junction left unmatched. Germline V gene sequence: CDR1 MNHEY, CDR2 SMNVEV (reference sequence). CDR3 loop: CASSPSGGANYGYTF. CDR3 bases: TGTGCCAGCAGTCCATCAGGGGGAGCTAACTATGGCTACACCTTC.

CDR3 sequence (DNA): TGTGCCAGCAATCCACTCTCCAATCAGCCCCAGCATTTT. Translation gives CASNPLSNQPQHF. The V and J genes are TRBV6-6 and TRBJ1-5; D is uncertain. This CDR3 has 13 residues. Germline V gene data show CDR1 as MNHNY and CDR2 as SVGAGI (reference sequence). The V end lost 7 bases, the J end lost 3 bases, and 10 bases lay between the germline ends.

This chain links TRBV7-6 with TRBJ1-4, with TRBD1 identical over 7 bases. Looked up from germline, CDR1 is SGHVS and CDR2 is FNYEAQ. Trimming at V came to 5 bases and at J to 5 bases, leaving 11 bases not matched to a gene. CDR3 length: 16 amino acids. Here the CDR3 DNA reads TGTGCCAGCAGCGCCCGATACAGGGGAAAAAATGAAAAACTGTTTTTT. This translates into CASSARYRGKNEKLFF.

The chain carries TRBV6-1 and TRBJ1-5, with D unresolved. Germline CDR1 is MNHNS and CDR2 is SASEGT. V dropped 2 bases and J dropped 2 bases, with 4 bases sitting between them. This CDR3 is 13 amino acids long. The CDR3 loop is CASSELGNQPQHF. DNA for the CDR3: TGTGCCAGCAGTGAACTTGGCAATCAGCCCCAGCATTTT.

The genes are TRBV25-1 and TRBJ2-5; TRBD1 is a possible D gene (5 bases). V was cut by 3 bases and J by 5 bases, with 10 bases left in between. The germline V gene encodes CDR1 MGHDK and CDR2 SYGVNS. This CDR3 spans 13 amino acids. CDR3 sequence (DNA): TGTGCCAGCAGTGACAGGGTAACGGAGACCCAGTACTTC. It is translated as CASSDRVTETQYF. The whole variable domain, remainder taken from reference TRBV25-1 and TRBJ2-5, is EADIYQTPRYLVIGTGKKITLECSQTMGHDKMYWYQQDPGMELHLIHYSYGVNSTEKGDLSSESTVSRIRTEHFPLTLESARPSHTSQYLCASSDRVTETQYFGPGTRLLVL.

V usage is TRBV5-6 and J usage is TRBJ2-1; TRBD1 matches at 8 bases. This CDR3 spans 13 amino acids. Per germline, CDR1 SGHDT and CDR2 YYEEEE. With V trimmed by 4 bases and J by 5 bases, 2 bases remained unmatched. The CDR3 nucleotides read TGTGCCAGCAGCCGGGACAGGAACAATGAGCAGTTCTTC. As protein: CASSRDRNNEQFF. The full variable domain, in which reference TRBV5-6 and TRBJ2-1 provide the parts outside the CDR3, is DAGVTQSPTHLIKTRGQQVTLRCSPKSGHDTVSWYQQALGQGPQFIFQYYEEEERQRGNFPDRFSGHQFPNYSSELNVNALLLGDSALYLCASSRDRNNEQFFGPGTRLTVL.

The V and J genes are TRBV27 and TRBJ1-1; D is unclear. V shed 8 bases and J shed 0 bases, with 13 bases lying between them. CDR1 and CDR2 from the germline V gene are MNHEY and SMNVEV (reference sequence). This CDR3 is 14 amino acids long. CDR3 bases: TGTGCCAGCCGGTTAGGAGTTGTGAACACTGAAGCTTTCTTT. Translating gives CASRLGVVNTEAFF.

This clone was observed once. The chain has TRBV2 and TRBJ2-3; D is perhaps TRBD2 (7 bases). CDR1 is SNHLY and CDR2 is FYNNEI in the germline V gene. V lost 4 bases and J 5 bases, leaving 16 bases between the germline ends. The CDR3 length is 15 residues. CDR3 amino acids: CASSGGGGAGDTQYF. CDR3 sequence (DNA): TGTGCCAGCAGTGGGGGGGGCGGGGCCGGAGATACGCAGTATTTT.

The chain uses TRBV7-6 and TRBJ2-3, with D perhaps TRBD2 (7 bases). V gave up 2 bases and J gave up 4 bases, with 16 bases separating them. The germline V gene has CDR1 SGHVS and CDR2 FNYEAQ. The length of the CDR3 is 16 residues. CDR3 nucleotides: TGTGCCAGCAGCTTAAAGACGGGGGGCAGGTCAGATACGCAGTATTTT. It is translated as CASSLKTGGRSDTQYF.